The source of this T cell receptor beta chain is a study of blood T cells in healthy people across ages (dated by TCRdb to between 2014 and 2017). With regard to the full study: Template switching captured roughly one uniquely barcoded TCR beta cDNA molecule per two T cells in model experiments. Donors were grouped into four age groups: young (average roughly 16 years), middle-aged (roughly 40), aged (about 59) and long-lived (roughly 80). Using deep sequencing normalized with unique cDNA molecular identifiers, the study measured how TCR beta repertoire diversity changes with age. Two additional independent replicas of 1 million unique cDNA reads from the same blood draw were analyzed for two donors (one aged 18 to 30 and one aged 80 or older). Donors of different ages were randomly distributed across sequencing lanes to avoid experimental bias.

Here is what the overall study found, with its caveats: Conclusive comparison of naive and antigen-experienced compartments was prevented by the profiling of bulk unsorted PBMCs. Estimates of total diversity from one million sequenced T cells were regarded as lower bounds and underestimates. Compared with the aged group, more naive CD4+ T cells, fewer expanded clones and increased TCR diversity were shown by the long-lived group, suggesting age selection. A strong correlation was found between observed TCR beta diversity and the percentage of naive T cells measured by flow cytometry. Because donor CMV infection status was unknown, age-related changes in expanded clonotypes were potentially confounded. As age increased, observed TCR beta diversity per million T cells dropped in a roughly linear way, and a significant reduction was already evident by age about 40.

The donors were about 40 Caucasian individuals from Russia, aged roughly 6 to 90 years, who were systemically healthy. About 10 milliliters of peripheral blood were collected from each donor into EDTA-treated Vacutainer tubes. PBMCs were isolated by Ficoll-Paque density-gradient centrifugation, with at least 7 million obtained per sample. Trizol reagent was used to extract total RNA from PBMCs, with at least 5.5 micrograms per sample. Naive CD45RAhigh/CD27high T cell percentages were measured by flow cytometry on a PBMC aliquot from every donor. This clonotype has more than one count but fewer than ten. Its antigen target is currently unknown. Base qualities are missing; no much larger clone stands one base away. Library prep was done by 5' RACE. TCRdb lists the instrument as Illumina HiSeq 2500. A second PCR of about 6 to 11 cycles was run with a J-beta primer mix and a sample-barcoded 5' primer. A template-switch 5' adaptor carrying 12 random nucleotides introduced a unique molecular identifier onto each TCR beta cDNA molecule. At least 2.5 million CDR3-containing paired-end reads were obtained from each sample. First-strand cDNA was synthesized from all RNA with the Mint cDNA synthesis kit, primed by a TRBC-specific oligonucleotide. After uracil-DNA glycosylase treatment, a first 18-cycle PCR used universal primers M1SS and BC2_uni_R on all cDNA. From the authors' description of their analysis: Normalization of each sample was performed by random selection of 1 million high-quality reads, each carrying a distinct molecular identifier. Reads with shared molecular identifiers were discarded instead of being binned into consensus sequences. CDR3 identification, clonotype clustering and error correction used MiTCR with a Q25 quality threshold and the strictest error-elimination algorithm. A nonparametric unseen species model with Euler transformation was used to estimate lower-bound total TCR beta diversity. The public reads were reanalyzed by TCRdb: fastp trimming at Q25, MiXCR alignment, in-frame beta chains only. Identical CDR3 protein sequences are pooled into one entry, listed with their most common genes and DNA. The V and J calls and clone size come from TCRdb's table, not from the authors' own analysis. The sample table records about 1.4 million distinct CDR3 sequences; around 59% of these occur just once. The ten largest clonotypes hold under 8.5% of the sample.

According to the germline V gene (reference sequence), CDR1 reads MNHEY and CDR2 reads SMNVEV. Taken from cysteine to phenylalanine, the CDR3 has 14 residues. The CDR3 DNA has 42 bases and is translated from base 1. This clonotype originated in a man between 18 and 29 years old in good health. Sample: blood. The chain is encoded by TRBV27 joined to TRBJ2-5; no confident D gene assignment can be made. The J call is doubtful: the DNA matches TRBJ2-7 better. The CDR3 in this case is CATHGPGYPYEQYF. DNA sequence: TGTGCCACACATGGCCCCGGGTACCCCTACGAGCAGTACTTC.